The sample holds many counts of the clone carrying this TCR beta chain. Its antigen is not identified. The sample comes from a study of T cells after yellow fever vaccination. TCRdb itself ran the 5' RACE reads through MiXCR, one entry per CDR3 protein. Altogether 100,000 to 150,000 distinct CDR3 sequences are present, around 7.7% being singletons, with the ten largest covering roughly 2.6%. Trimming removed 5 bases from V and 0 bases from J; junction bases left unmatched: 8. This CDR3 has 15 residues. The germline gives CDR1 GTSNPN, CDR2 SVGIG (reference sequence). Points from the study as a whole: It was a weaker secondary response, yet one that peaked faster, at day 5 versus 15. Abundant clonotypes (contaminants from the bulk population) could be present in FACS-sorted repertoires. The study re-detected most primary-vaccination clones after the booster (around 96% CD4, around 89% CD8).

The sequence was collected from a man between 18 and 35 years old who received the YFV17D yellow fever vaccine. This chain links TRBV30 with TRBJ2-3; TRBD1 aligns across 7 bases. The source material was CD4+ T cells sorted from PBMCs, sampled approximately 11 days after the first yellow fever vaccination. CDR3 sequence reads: CAWEGTEASTDTQYF. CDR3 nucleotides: TGTGCCTGGGAAGGGACAGAAGCTAGCACAGATACGCAGTATTTT.